This T cell receptor beta chain was profiled in a study of yellow fever vaccine responses in identical twins. CDR1 MNHEY and CDR2 SMNVEV come from the germline V gene (reference sequence). The CDR3 runs to 13 residues. Trimming removed 6 bases at V and 8 bases at J, with 14 bases between. Via MiXCR, TCRdb re-called the RT-PCR reads, giving one row per CDR3 protein. The table records roughly 980 distinct CDR3 sequences, over 70% of them present only once. Source: T cells from blood (PBMCs), unsorted or a sorted subset (not recorded which), taken before or after yellow fever vaccination (not recorded which). The chain combines TRBV27 with TRBJ2-1; D might be TRBD1 (6 bases). The receptor comes from a female donor who received the yellow fever vaccine. The CDR3 DNA reads as TGTGCCAGCAGCCTCAACAGGGAGTATGAGCAGTTCTTC. It translates to CASSLNREYEQFF.